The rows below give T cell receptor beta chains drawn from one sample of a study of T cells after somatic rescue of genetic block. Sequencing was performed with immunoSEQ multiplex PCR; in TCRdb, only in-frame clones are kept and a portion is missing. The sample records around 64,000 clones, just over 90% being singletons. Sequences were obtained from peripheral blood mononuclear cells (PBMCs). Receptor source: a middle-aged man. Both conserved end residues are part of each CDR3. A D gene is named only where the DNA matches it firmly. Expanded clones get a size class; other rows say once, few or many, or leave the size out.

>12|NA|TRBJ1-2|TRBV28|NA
TGTGCCAGCAGCCGCGCTAACTATGGCTACACCTTC
CASSRANYGYTF
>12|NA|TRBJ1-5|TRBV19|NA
TGTGCCAGAGACAGCCCCAGACAGCCCCAGCATTTT
CARDSPRQPQHF
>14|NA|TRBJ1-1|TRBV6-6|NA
TGTGCCAGCAAATCGGGTGTTAGGGACACTGAAGCTTTCTTT
CASKSGVRDTEAFF
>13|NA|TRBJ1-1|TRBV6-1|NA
TGTGCCAGCAGTGAAGCGCGGAACACTGAAGCTTTCTTT
CASSEARNTEAFF
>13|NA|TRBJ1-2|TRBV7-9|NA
TGTGCCAGCAGCTTTCAAGAGAACTATGGCTACACCTTC
CASSFQENYGYTF
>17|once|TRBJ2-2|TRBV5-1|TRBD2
TGCGCCAGCAGCTCACGTCCCCTAGCGGAAGTCACCGGGGAGCTGTTTTTT
CASSSRPLAEVTGELFF
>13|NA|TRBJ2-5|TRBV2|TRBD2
TGTGCCAGCAGAGGACTAGGCGAAGAGACCCAGTACTTC
CASRGLGEETQYF
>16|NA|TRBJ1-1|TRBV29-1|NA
TGCAGCGTTGCAATACATCTAAGGGGGGAACGGGCTGAAGCTTTCTTT
CSVAIHLRGERAEAFF
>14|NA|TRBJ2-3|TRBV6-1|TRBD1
TGTGCCACTTTGGACAGGGTGGAGACAGATACGCAGTATTTT
CATLDRVETDTQYF
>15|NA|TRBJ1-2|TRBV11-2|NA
TGTGCCAGCAGCCCGAACCCGGGTCAGACGGGTGGCTACACCTTC
CASSPNPGQTGGYTF
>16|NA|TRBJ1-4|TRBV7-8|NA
TGTGCCAGCAGCCCAAAACAAATTGGACAGAGCGAAAAACTGTTTTTT
CASSPKQIGQSEKLFF
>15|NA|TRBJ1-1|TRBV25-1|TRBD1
TGTGCCAGCAGCCACCGGGACAGGGGGCGAGGTGAAGCTTTCTTT
CASSHRDRGRGEAFF
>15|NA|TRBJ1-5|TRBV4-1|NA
TGCGCCAGCAGCCAAGGCAGGGCCCCCAATCAGCCCCAGCATTTT
CASSQGRAPNQPQHF
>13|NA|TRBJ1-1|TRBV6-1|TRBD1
TGTGCCAGCAGTGTGGCAGGGGGACCTGAAGCTTTCTTT
CASSVAGGPEAFF
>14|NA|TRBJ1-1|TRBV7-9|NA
TGTGCCAGCAGCTTAAGCCCAGGAGGCACTGAAGCTTTCTTT
CASSLSPGGTEAFF
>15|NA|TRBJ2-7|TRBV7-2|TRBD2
TGTGCCAGCAGCTTAGTAGCGGGAGTGGGGGGCGAGCAGTACTTC
CASSLVAGVGGEQYF
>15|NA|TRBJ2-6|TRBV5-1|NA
TGCGCCAGCAGCCCAGTAGTGTCTGGGGCCAACGTCCTGACTTTC
CASSPVVSGANVLTF
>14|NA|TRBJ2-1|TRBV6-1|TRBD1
TGTGCCAGCACCGACAGGGCCCGGGGCAATGAGCAGTTCTTC
CASTDRARGNEQFF
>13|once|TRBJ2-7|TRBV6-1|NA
TGTGCCAGCAGGTATGGGGTCTTGGCGGAGGAGTACTTC
CASRYGVLAEEYF
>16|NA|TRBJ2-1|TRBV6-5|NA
TGTGCCAGCAGTTACTCGAGGGGCGCCACCTACAATGAGCAGTTCTTC
CASSYSRGATYNEQFF
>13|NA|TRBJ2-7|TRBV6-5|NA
TGTGCCAGCAGTTCGCTGACAGCCTACGAGCAGTACTTC
CASSSLTAYEQYF
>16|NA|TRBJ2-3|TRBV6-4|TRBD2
TGTGCCAGCAGTGGGACTAGCGGGACGAGCACAGATACGCAGTATTTT
CASSGTSGTSTDTQYF
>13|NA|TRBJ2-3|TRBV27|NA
TGTGCCAGCAGGACTCTACAGGGAGATACGCAGTATTTT
CASRTLQGDTQYF
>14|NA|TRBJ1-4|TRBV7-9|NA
TGTGCCAGCAGCTTAGGGGGGTACCATGAAAAACTGTTTTTT
CASSLGGYHEKLFF
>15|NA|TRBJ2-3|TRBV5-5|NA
TGTGCCAGCAGCTTGGAGGGCAGGCTAACAGATACGCAGTATTTT
CASSLEGRLTDTQYF
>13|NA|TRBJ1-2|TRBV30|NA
TGTGCCTGGAGTGTAACGGCTAACTATGGCTACACCTTC
CAWSVTANYGYTF
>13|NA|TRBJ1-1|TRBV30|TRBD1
TGTGCCTGGGGGCTGGACAGGCACACTGAAGCTTTCTTT
CAWGLDRHTEAFF
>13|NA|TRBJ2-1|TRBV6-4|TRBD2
TGTGCCAGCAGTAGCGGGGGGGCCAATGAGCAGTTCTTC
CASSSGGANEQFF